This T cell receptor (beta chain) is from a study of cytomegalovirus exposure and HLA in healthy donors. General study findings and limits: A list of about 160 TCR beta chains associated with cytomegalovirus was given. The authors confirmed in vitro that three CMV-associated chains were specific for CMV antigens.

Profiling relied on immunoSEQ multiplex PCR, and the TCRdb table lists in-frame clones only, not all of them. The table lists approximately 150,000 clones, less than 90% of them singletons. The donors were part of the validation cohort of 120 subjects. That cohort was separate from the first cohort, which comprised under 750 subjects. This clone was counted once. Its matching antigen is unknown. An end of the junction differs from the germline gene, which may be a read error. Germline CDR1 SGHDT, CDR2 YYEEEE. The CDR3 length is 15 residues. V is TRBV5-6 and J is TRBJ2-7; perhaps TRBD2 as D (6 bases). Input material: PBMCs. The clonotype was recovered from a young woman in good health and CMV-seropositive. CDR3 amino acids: CASSLGPSVTYEQYF. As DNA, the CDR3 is TGTGCCAGCAGTTTGGGCCCTAGCGTTACCTACGAGCAGTACTTC.